The 9 T cell receptor beta chains in this list originate from one sample, sequenced in a study of blood T cell repertoires in COVID-19. The method was immunoSEQ multiplex PCR; TCRdb's version includes in-frame clones alone and lacks a portion of them. This repertoire shows around 390,000 clones, about 83% found once; its top ten account for 10%. The specimen was PBMCs or T cells enriched from blood (not recorded which). The receptors originated from a woman aged 45 to 65 who had recovered from COVID-19.

The chain uses TRBV10-3 and TRBJ2-7; a weak D match, TRBD1 (5 bases). The V gene's germline CDR1 is ENHRY and CDR2 SYGVKD. V was trimmed by 6 bases and J by 0 bases, leaving 12 bases between them. The CDR3 sequence is 14 residues long. DNA for the CDR3: TGTGCCATCAGAGAGACAGCCAGCTCCTACGAGCAGTACTTC. This sequence encodes CAIRETASSYEQYF.

The CDR3 loop reads CASSRDYEDTQYF. CDR3 bases: TGTGCCAGCAGCCGAGACTATGAAGATACGCAGTATTTT. The chain recombines TRBV9 with TRBJ2-3; perhaps TRBD2 as D (5 bases). This CDR3 has 13 amino acids. Deletions cut 4 bases from V and 5 bases from J, with 11 bases between. Germline V gives CDR1 SGDLS, CDR2 YYNGEE.

This clone was found once. The rearrangement joins TRBV28 to TRBJ2-7; D is perhaps TRBD2 (7 bases). Germline CDR1 MDHEN, CDR2 SYDVKM. This CDR3 region has 16 residues. Between the trimmed V and J ends, which lost 6 bases and 3 bases, there was a span of 21 bases. The CDR3 nucleotides read TGTGCCAGCAGCTCCCCCGGGGGGACAACGTACTACGAGCAGTACTTC. It encodes CASSSPGGTTYYEQYF.

This clone was counted a few times. The V and J genes are TRBV4-3 and TRBJ1-4, with 9 bases identical to TRBD1. Germline V gene data show CDR1 as LGHNA and CDR2 as YSLEER. The CDR3 is 16 amino acids. J lost 8 bases, V lost 0 bases, and 7 bases had no gene match. CDR3 amino acids: CASSQDSGTGSEKLFF. The CDR3 DNA reads TGCGCCAGCAGCCAAGATTCCGGGACAGGGAGCGAAAAACTGTTTTTT.

The rearrangement links TRBV2 to TRBJ1-1; D is possibly TRBD1 (6 bases). Per the germline V gene, CDR1 is SNHLY and CDR2 is FYNNEI. The germline V and J ends were trimmed by 7 bases and 3 bases, with 15 bases remaining between them. This CDR3 is 14 amino acids long. The CDR3, as DNA: TGTGCCAGCACCAGATTTTCAGGGGACACTGAAGCTTTCTTT. Translated, it gives CASTRFSGDTEAFF.

This chain connects TRBV27 to TRBJ1-2; 7 nucleotides line up with TRBD1. The CDR3 totals 13 residues. Germline assignment: CDR1 MNHEY and CDR2 SMNVEV (reference sequence). Germline trimming cut 6 bases from V and 4 bases from J; bases unmatched to any gene: 5. The CDR3 DNA sequence: TGTGCCAGCAGCCCCCGACAGGGCTATGGCTACACCTTC. This codes for CASSPRQGYGYTF.

The count of this clone is one. V is TRBV5-5 and J is TRBJ1-1; tentatively, D is TRBD1 (5 bases). Germline V gene data show CDR1 as SGHKS and CDR2 as YYEKEE (reference sequence). V was pared by 4 bases and J by 0 bases, with 16 bases between. The CDR3 spans 16 residues. DNA for the CDR3: TGTGCCAGCAGCCACGTCGGGGGTCGGATGAACACTGAAGCTTTCTTT. Translating it yields CASSHVGGRMNTEAFF.

The chain recombines TRBV2 with TRBJ2-7; D is uncertain. The CDR3 loop spans 15 amino acids. Trimming removed 6 bases from V and 0 bases from J, with 15 bases in between. Germline values: CDR1 SNHLY, CDR2 FYNNEI. The CDR3 DNA is TGTGCCAGCAGCGGTACAGTGATAAGCTCCTACGAGCAGTACTTC. This codes for CASSGTVISSYEQYF.

The chain joins TRBV19 to TRBJ1-2, with 9 bases that match TRBD1. V shed 4 bases and J 3 bases; nucleotides not matched to a gene: 6. CDR3 length equals 15 residues. CDR1 LNHDA and CDR2 SQIVND come from the germline V gene (reference sequence). The CDR3 sequence is CASSTDRGTHYGYTF. The DNA of the CDR3 is TGTGCCAGTAGTACGGACAGGGGAACCCACTATGGCTACACCTTC.